What follows is one TCR beta chain and its context. Its matching antigen is unknown. This CDR3 is built from 15 residues. V was cut by 1 base and J by 3 bases, with 11 bases left in between. Germline values: CDR1 KGHDR, CDR2 SFDVKD. The data are from a study of T cells in Graves' hyperthyroidism and ophthalmopathy. General study findings and limits: Ophthalmopathy, which appeared later, was predicted by the model a median about 6.8 months before onset.

Source material for PBMCs was about 11 ml fresh peripheral blood. Using RNA transcripts as the source, TCR beta CDR3 regions were amplified. First-round RT-PCR targeting the TCR CDR3 was performed with the HTBI primer set. MiXCR, run by TCRdb on the multiplex PCR reads, gives a single entry per CDR3 protein. In the table there are roughly 160,000 distinct CDR3 sequences, about 9% of which are singletons. The receptor comes from a woman between 18 and 30 years old with Graves' hyperthyroidism that later progressed to Graves' ophthalmopathy. The V gene is TRBV24-1, the J gene TRBJ2-5; perhaps TRBD2 as D (5 bases). Sequenced input: blood. The CDR3 nucleotides are TGTGCCACCAGTGATTTTGCAGCGGCGAAAGAGACCCAGTACTTC. This translates into CATSDFAAAKETQYF.